This T cell receptor beta chain was sequenced for a study of OX40 agonist ivuxolimab in advanced cancers. Study at large: Every 2 weeks, ivuxolimab was infused into the patients intravenously at between 0.01 and 10 mg/kg. Notes on the study in general: Clonal expansion from baseline to week 6 occurred in both CD4+ and CD8+ T cells.

No patient had autoimmune disease or received systemic immunosuppression. At cycle 4 day 1, cycle 7 day 1, and baseline, blood was sampled. In germline, CDR1 is GTSNPN, CDR2 SVGIG (reference sequence). Trimming took 3 bases from V and 2 from J, leaving 18 bases between them. The CDR3 totals 16 residues. As for this clone: Antigen specificity is unknown.

Assay used: immunoSEQ multiplex PCR; TCRdb lists only in-frame clones, some missing. The table includes tens of thousands of clones, about 81% detected once. The rearrangement joins TRBV30 to TRBJ2-3; D gene ambiguous. This clonotype was obtained from an adult with an advanced solid tumor such as melanoma, head and neck, liver or kidney cancer. Material: CD4+ or CD8+ T cells sorted from blood, obtained in a trial of the OX40 agonist ivuxolimab. CDR3 in DNA: TGTGCCTGGAGCGTTGGCCGCGGTGTTAACACAGATACGCAGTATTTT. As protein: CAWSVGRGVNTDTQYF.